A single sample is the source of the 20 T cell receptor beta chains below, sequenced in a study of T cell responses to AZD1222 COVID-19 vaccine. Only in-frame clones appear in the TCRdb table, and some are missing; sequencing was by immunoSEQ multiplex PCR. This sample has approximately 71,000 clones, with about nine tenths found just once. The sequences come from peripheral blood, collected on day 0 of AZD1222 vaccination. These receptors originate from an adult in good health.

This clone was seen a few times. The genes are TRBV30 and TRBJ2-6; no definite D call. With 6 bases removed from V and 0 bases from J, the gap between germline ends came to 12 bases. Germline CDR1 GTSNPN, CDR2 SVGIG (reference sequence). This CDR3 contains 15 residues. CDR3 loop: CACLTQISGANVLTF. The CDR3 region has the DNA TGTGCCTGCCTGACTCAAATCTCTGGGGCCAACGTCCTGACTTTC.

This sequence joins TRBV7-9 and TRBJ1-2; 8 bases are shared with TRBD1. Germline CDR1 and CDR2: SEHNR and FQNEAQ (reference sequence). The CDR3 consists of 13 residues. V shed 5 bases and J 10 bases; nucleotides not matched to a gene: 9. Here the CDR3 DNA reads TGTGCCAGCAGCCCGGACAGGGTTGATGACTACACCTTC. Its translation: CASSPDRVDDYTF.

The chain has TRBV4-2 and TRBJ1-2, with 8 bases that match TRBD1. This CDR3 is built from 15 residues. The J segment lost 5 bases and the V segment lost 4 bases, leaving 9 bases of the junction unmatched. Germline lookup yields CDR1 LGHNA and CDR2 YNFKEQ. The DNA for the CDR3 is TGTGCCAGCAGCCCACCGGACAGGGCCAGGTATGGCTACACCTTC. Protein product: CASSPPDRARYGYTF.

The chain recombines TRBV7-5 with TRBJ2-5; the table's D call TRBD2 went unverified against the DNA. TRBV7-5 is a pseudogene. The CDR3 runs to 16 residues. The CDR3 DNA is TGTGTCAGAAGCTCAGCTAGCGGGAGGGCCAGAGAGACCCAGTACTTC. Amino acid sequence: CVRSSASGRARETQYF.

The genes are TRBV3-1 (or the pseudogene TRBV3-2) and TRBJ1-6; no reliable D call. From germline, CDR1 is LGHDT and CDR2 YNNKEL (reference sequence). There are 15 residues in the CDR3. Trimming took 2 bases from V and 5 from J, leaving 10 bases between them. The CDR3 loop reads CASSQRPRDNSPLHF. Written as DNA, the CDR3 is TGTGCCAGCAGCCAAAGGCCTCGGGATAATTCACCCCTCCACTTT.

The chain couples TRBV7-7 to TRBJ2-5, with TRBD1 matching 7 bases. J was trimmed by 0 bases and V by 4 bases; bases with no gene match: 5. This CDR3 has 15 amino acids. From germline, CDR1 is SSHAT and CDR2 FNYEAQ (reference sequence). CDR3 region: CASSSGDSHQETQYF. The CDR3 region has the DNA TGTGCCAGCAGCTCAGGGGACAGCCACCAAGAGACCCAGTACTTC. Full variable domain (remainder filled in from reference TRBV7-7 and TRBJ2-5): GAGVSQSPRYKVTKRGQDVTLRCDPISSHATLYWYQQALGQGPEFLTYFNYEAQPDKSGLPSDRFSAERPEGSISTLTIQRTEQRDSAMYRCASSSGDSHQETQYFGPGTRLLVL.

The chain employs TRBV7-9 and TRBJ2-3, with TRBD2 identical over 8 bases. Germline V gene sequence: CDR1 SEHNR, CDR2 FQNEAQ (reference sequence). The CDR3 totals 16 residues. V was clipped by 0 bases and J by 2 bases; unmatched bases: 4. CDR3 region: CASSLAGTRPTDTQYF. CDR3 bases: TGTGCCAGCAGCTTAGCGGGGACTAGGCCCACAGATACGCAGTATTTT.

The V and J genes are TRBV7-9 and TRBJ1-2; no clear D. The CDR3 extends over 12 amino acids. CDR1 SEHNR and CDR2 FQNEAQ come from the germline V gene (reference sequence). Trimming removed 1 base from V and 6 bases from J, with 6 bases in between. In DNA, the CDR3 is TGTGCCAGCAGCTTAGTTGGGGATGGCTACACCTTC. Its translation is CASSLVGDGYTF.

The chain has TRBV24-1 and TRBJ2-1, with D perhaps TRBD1 (5 bases). V lost 3 bases to trimming and J lost 2 bases, with 10 bases between them. CDR3 size: 15 residues. The germline V gene encodes CDR1 KGHDR and CDR2 SFDVKD. CDR3 protein: CATSDRTGAYNEQFF. The CDR3 nucleotides read TGTGCCACCAGTGATCGCACAGGTGCCTACAATGAGCAGTTCTTC.

The chain is built from TRBV21-1 and TRBJ1-5. TRBV21-1 is flagged as a pseudogene. This CDR3 comprises 22 residues. This CDR3 is CASSRSLGRGERETYSNQPQHF. The CDR3 DNA reads TGTGCCAGCAGCAGATCTCTGGGTCGTGGGGAGAGGGAAACCTATAGCAATCAGCCCCAGCATTTT.

In this sample, this clone turned up once. CDR3 in amino acids: CATSDPTGREETQYF. The CDR3 bases are TGTGCCACCAGTGACCCGACAGGGAGGGAGGAGACCCAGTACTTC. The chain has TRBV24-1 and TRBJ2-5; either TRBD1 or TRBD2 may supply D (7 bases each). The CDR3 runs to 15 residues. Trimming took 4 bases from V and 5 from J, leaving 16 bases between them. The V gene's germline CDR1 is KGHDR and CDR2 SFDVKD.

V is TRBV18 and J is TRBJ2-7, with 7 bases matching TRBD1. The germline V gene encodes CDR1 KGHSH and CDR2 LQKENI. V gave up 0 bases and J gave up 4 bases; unmatched junction bases: 3. This CDR3 has 14 residues. CDR3 region: CASSPPGQRYEQYF. CDR3 DNA: TGTGCCAGCTCACCACCGGGACAGAGATACGAGCAGTACTTC.

The table lists this clone with a count of one. The CDR3 bases are TGTGCCAGCAGCTCGCCCGGGACTAGCGGGGTTGGGGAGCAGTACTTC. This sequence encodes CASSSPGTSGVGEQYF. This sequence joins TRBV11-2 and TRBJ2-7, with 13 bases aligning to TRBD2. The V gene end was trimmed by 4 bases and the J gene end by 7 bases; junction bases not matched to a gene: 10. The CDR3 is 16 amino acids. Germline lookup yields CDR1 SGHAT and CDR2 FQNNGV.

The chain recombines TRBV6-1 with TRBJ2-7; perhaps D is TRBD1 or TRBD2 (5 bases each). This CDR3 comprises 13 residues. Between the trimmed V and J ends, which lost 8 bases and 6 bases, there was a span of 17 bases. From germline, CDR1 is MNHNS and CDR2 SASEGT. DNA of the CDR3: TGTGCCAGCGAGGGGTCTCTCTCTACCGAGCAGTACTTC. Protein product: CASEGSLSTEQYF.

This clone was found a few times. The J gene is TRBJ2-6, the V gene TRBV5-1; tentatively, D is TRBD1 (5 bases). The V end lost 4 bases, the J end lost 0 bases, and 20 bases lay between the germline ends. The CDR3 length is 19 residues. Germline V lookup: CDR1 SGHRS, CDR2 YFSETQ. The CDR3 DNA is TGCGCCAGCAGCCGCACGACCACAGGTTCACCCTCTGGGGCCAACGTCCTGACTTTC. Translated, it gives CASSRTTTGSPSGANVLTF.

DNA of the CDR3: TGTGCCACCAGTGAGGGAACCAACACTGAAGCTTTCTTT. Translation: CATSEGTNTEAFF. V and J are TRBV24-1 and TRBJ1-1; the D is unclear. Germline V lookup: CDR1 KGHDR, CDR2 SFDVKD. V lost 4 bases to trimming and J lost 2 bases, with 7 bases between them. CDR3 size: 13 residues.

V and J are TRBV27 and TRBJ2-1; 9 positions agree with TRBD1. The CDR3 contains 17 residues. Germline CDR1 and CDR2: MNHEY and SMNVEV (reference sequence). The trim removed 6 bases at V and 0 bases at J, leaving 9 bases unmatched. The CDR3 reads CASRVQGATPSYNEQFF. As DNA, the CDR3 is TGTGCCAGCAGAGTACAGGGGGCGACCCCCTCCTACAATGAGCAGTTCTTC.

This clone was found once. This rearrangement joins TRBV6-5 to TRBJ1-3, with 9 bases lining up with TRBD1. Germline V lookup: CDR1 MNHEY, CDR2 SVGAGI. The CDR3 is 16 residues long. V shed 2 bases, J shed 8 bases, and the junction held 10 bases outside the gene matches. The CDR3: CASSYGPGQGIDTIYF. CDR3 nucleotide sequence: TGTGCCAGCAGTTACGGACCGGGACAGGGTATAGACACCATATATTTT.

The J gene is TRBJ2-3, the V gene TRBV5-1; D remains unclear. The CDR3 runs 15 residues. Trimming left V 2 bases short and J 4 bases short, with 14 bases between. CDR1 is SGHRS and CDR2 is YFSETQ in the germline V gene. This CDR3 is CASSFTGGEADTQYF. CDR3 DNA: TGCGCCAGCAGCTTCACGGGTGGAGAGGCAGATACGCAGTATTTT.

The J gene is TRBJ2-3, the V gene TRBV6-5, with D maybe TRBD1 (6 bases). This CDR3 is built from 15 residues. Germline CDR1 reads MNHEY; CDR2 reads SVGAGI. Deletions cut 2 bases from V and 1 base from J, with 10 bases between. The CDR3 sequence: CASSYGGSGTDTQYF. The CDR3 coding sequence is TGTGCCAGCAGTTACGGGGGCTCGGGCACAGATACGCAGTATTTT.